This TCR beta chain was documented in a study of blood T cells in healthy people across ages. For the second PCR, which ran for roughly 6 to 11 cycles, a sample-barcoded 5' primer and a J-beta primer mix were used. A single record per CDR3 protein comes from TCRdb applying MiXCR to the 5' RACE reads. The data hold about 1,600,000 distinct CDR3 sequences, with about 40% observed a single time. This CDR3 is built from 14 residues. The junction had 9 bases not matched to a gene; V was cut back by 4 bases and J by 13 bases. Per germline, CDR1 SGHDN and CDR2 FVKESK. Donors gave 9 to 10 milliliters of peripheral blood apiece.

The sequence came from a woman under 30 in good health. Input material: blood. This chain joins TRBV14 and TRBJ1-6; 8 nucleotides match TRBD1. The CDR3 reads CASSRTGPVVPLHF. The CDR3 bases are TGTGCCAGCAGCCGGACAGGGCCGGTGGTGCCCCTCCACTTT.